Listed below are T cell receptor beta chains from one sample, sequenced in a study of shared clonotypes between healthy human individuals. The repertoire was sequenced with immunoSEQ multiplex PCR; TCRdb's copy has only in-frame clones and lacks some. The sample yields 1.5 million to 2.5 million clones, less than 95% seen once. Specimen: naive CD8+ T cells sorted from blood. These receptors were obtained from a man between 18 and 29 years old in good health. Each CDR3 is given with its conserved first and last residue. D genes are given only for firm matches. Size values are once, few and many counts, or a class for expanded clones, and some rows have none.

>NA|TRBJ2-7|NA|TRBV4-1
TGCGCCAGCAGCCAAGCGGGGTCCTACGAGCAGTACTTC
CASSQAGSYEQYF
>NA|TRBJ2-7|NA|TRBV11-2
TGTGCCAGCAGTCCCCCCTATGGCTTTTCCTACGAGCAGTACTTC
CASSPPYGFSYEQYF
>NA|TRBJ1-3|NA|TRBV11-2
TGTGCCAGCAGCTTGAACGGAAACACCATATATTTT
CASSLNGNTIYF
>NA|TRBJ2-1|NA|TRBV11-2
TGTGCCAGCAGCTTAGCGGGCGGTGAGCAGTTCTTC
CASSLAGGEQFF
>NA|TRBJ1-2|TRBD1|TRBV15
TGTGCCACCAGCTCTCCCTGGGGGACAGAATATGGCTACACCTTC
CATSSPWGTEYGYTF
>NA|TRBJ2-1|NA|TRBV18
TGTGCCAGCTCACCACTGGAAGCGCCTTTCTCCTACAATGAGCAGTTCTTC
CASSPLEAPFSYNEQFF
>few|TRBJ1-1|TRBD1|TRBV19
TGTGCCAGTAGTATAGTCGGGACAGGTGGGACTGAAGCTTTCTTT
CASSIVGTGGTEAFF
>NA|TRBJ2-7|NA|TRBV28
TGTGCCAGCAGCCAGGGAGAGGCCTACGAGCAGTACTTC
CASSQGEAYEQYF
>NA|TRBJ2-1|TRBD2|TRBV7-9
TGTGCCAGCAGCTCGAGGACTAGCGGGAGGGCCAATGAGCAGTTCTTC
CASSSRTSGRANEQFF
>NA|TRBJ2-7|NA|TRBV7-3
TGTGCCAGCAGCTTAATTCCAGGGGAAAGATACGAGCAGTACTTC
CASSLIPGERYEQYF
>NA|TRBJ2-2|NA|TRBV28
TGTGCCAGCAGTTTAGTAGGGCAGCTCTACGGGGAGCTGTTTTTT
CASSLVGQLYGELFF
>NA|TRBJ2-7|NA|TRBV5-4
TGTGCCAGCAGCCTGGGGGGCGAGCAGTACTTC
CASSLGGEQYF
>NA|TRBJ2-1|NA|TRBV4-1
TGCGCCAGCAGCCGGAGACAGTACAATGAGCAGTTCTTC
CASSRRQYNEQFF
>NA|TRBJ2-2|NA|TRBV27
TGTGCCAGCAGTTTACAATGGGGCGGGGAGCTGTTTTTT
CASSLQWGGELFF
>NA|TRBJ2-1|TRBD2|TRBV7-9
TGTGCCAGCAGCGCAGCGTGGCTAGCGGGGGGGCCGAAGTACAATGAGCAGTTCTTC
CASSAAWLAGGPKYNEQFF
>NA|TRBJ2-1|NA|TRBV2
TGTGCCAGCAGTGAAGCGCTCTGGAAGACGGGGGAGACCTACAATGAGCAGTTCTTC
CASSEALWKTGETYNEQFF
>NA|TRBJ1-1|NA|TRBV18
TGTGCCAGCTCACGGGCGGACGGGACTGAAGCTTTCTTT
CASSRADGTEAFF
>NA|TRBJ2-2|NA|TRBV28
TGTGCCAGCAGAATACAGGGAGGGGGCACCGGGGAGCTGTTTTTT
CASRIQGGGTGELFF
>NA|TRBJ1-1|TRBD1|TRBV5-1
TGCGCCAGCAGCCCGAACAGGGGGCTTGACACTGAAGCTTTCTTT
CASSPNRGLDTEAFF
>NA|TRBJ2-7|TRBD2|TRBV7-9
TGTGCCAGCAGCTTCGGGGGGTCCTACGAGCAGTACTTC
CASSFGGSYEQYF
>NA|TRBJ2-1|TRBD2|TRBV14
TGTGCCAGCAGCCAAGAGGGGAGGGGATCAGTTGAGCAGTTCTTC
CASSQEGRGSVEQFF
>NA|TRBJ1-5|NA|TRBV5-5
TGTGCCAGCAGCCCCGAGCAGGGTTCCCAGCCCCAGCATTTT
CASSPEQGSQPQHF
>NA|TRBJ1-1|NA|TRBV2
TGTGCCAGCAGTCCAGACAGGACTGAAGCTTTCTTT
CASSPDRTEAFF
>NA|TRBJ2-7|NA|TRBV29-1
TGCAGCGTTGAAACTGGATCCTACGAGCAGTACTTC
CSVETGSYEQYF
>NA|TRBJ1-4|NA|TRBV7-8
TGTGCCAGCAGCTACGGGGGAGAGGCAACTAATGAAAAACTGTTTTTT
CASSYGGEATNEKLFF
>NA|TRBJ2-7|NA|TRBV27
TGTGCCAGCAGTTTATACGACGGGTCAGCAGGGTCCGAGCAGTACTTC
CASSLYDGSAGSEQYF
>NA|TRBJ2-2|NA|TRBV10-1
TGCGCCAGCAGTGAGGGGCACCGCACCGGGGAGCTGTTTTTT
CASSEGHRTGELFF
>NA|TRBJ2-7|TRBD1|TRBV6-5
TGTGCCAGCAGTTACTCTACGGGACAGGTCTCCTACGAGCAGTACTTC
CASSYSTGQVSYEQYF
>NA|TRBJ2-7|NA|TRBV6-1
TGTGCCAGCAGTGATCGGGGAGGGGGCTACGAGCAGTACTTC
CASSDRGGGYEQYF
>NA|TRBJ2-3|NA|TRBV6-5
TGTGCCAGCAGCCCTACTAACGCAGATACGCAGTATTTT
CASSPTNADTQYF
>few|TRBJ1-2|TRBD1|TRBV7-9
TGTGCCAGCAGCCTGAGCCGGGACAGGGGAATTGATGGCTACACCTTC
CASSLSRDRGIDGYTF
>NA|TRBJ2-7|TRBD1|TRBV5-4
TGTGCCAGCACCCCCCCGGACAGGGGTCACGAGCAGTACTTC
CASTPPDRGHEQYF
>NA|TRBJ2-7|NA|TRBV29-1
TGCAGCGTTGAGACTGAAACATACGAGCAGTACTTC
CSVETETYEQYF
>NA|TRBJ1-3|NA|TRBV6-1
TGTGCCAGCAGTGAAGGAGGGAGCACCATATATTTT
CASSEGGSTIYF
>NA|TRBJ1-3|NA|TRBV7-2
TGTGCCAGCAGCTTAATTTCGGCAGCTTCTGGAAACACCATATATTTT
CASSLISAASGNTIYF
>NA|TRBJ1-1|NA|TRBV7-9
TGTGCCAGCAGCTCGAGGGCGTCGGACAGTGAAGCTTTCTTT
CASSSRASDSEAFF